One and the same sample provided the 28 T cell receptor beta chains below, sequenced in a study of technical replicates of blood from a few donors. Assay: immunoSEQ multiplex PCR; the TCRdb copy retains only in-frame clones and omits some. The repertoire consists of about 56,000 clones, with around 96% occurring once and the leading ten covering approximately 3.4%. Sequences were obtained from PBMCs. All receptors derive from a human donor in good health. Some clones in this sample may be carry-over from other donors' samples.

The V call is TRBV30, the J call TRBJ2-2, with 10 bases matching TRBD1. CDR3 length: 16 amino acids. The V and J ends lost 0 bases and 4 bases, in that order; junction bases with no gene match: 5. The germline V gene has CDR1 GTSNPN and CDR2 SVGIG (reference sequence). Here the CDR3 reads CAWSVGDRGFTGELFF. The CDR3 DNA follows: TGTGCCTGGAGTGTAGGGGACAGGGGTTTCACCGGGGAGCTGTTTTTT.

In its sample, this clone was seen once. The chain combines TRBV18 with TRBJ1-3; no clear D gene. In germline, CDR1 is KGHSH, CDR2 LQKENI. CDR3 length equals 16 residues. V was trimmed by 1 base and J by 0 bases, leaving 10 bases between them. CDR3 in DNA: TGTGCCAGCTCACCACAGCGGGCCTCCTCTGGAAACACCATATATTTT. It encodes CASSPQRASSGNTIYF.

The chain has TRBV5-1 and TRBJ2-1; D possibly corresponds to TRBD1 (6 bases). Trimming took 4 bases from V and 2 from J, leaving 16 bases between them. The CDR3 is 16 amino acids. Germline CDR1 SGHRS, CDR2 YFSETQ. This CDR3 is CASSEGSRGPYNEQFF. The CDR3 DNA is TGCGCCAGCAGCGAGGGGTCCAGGGGTCCCTACAATGAGCAGTTCTTC.

The chain recombines TRBV14 with TRBJ2-7, with D perhaps TRBD1 (5 bases). The ends were cut back, 0 bases at V and 0 bases at J, with 15 bases in the middle. From germline, CDR1 is SGHDN and CDR2 FVKESK. The CDR3 loop spans 17 amino acids. The CDR3: CASSQDVSPGFSYEQYF. In DNA form, the CDR3 reads TGTGCCAGCAGCCAAGACGTCAGCCCAGGGTTCTCCTACGAGCAGTACTTC.

The V call is TRBV30, the J call TRBJ2-5; D gene unclear. Germline CDR1 GTSNPN, CDR2 SVGIG (reference sequence). CDR3 size: 13 residues. V shed 0 bases and J shed 5 bases, with 10 bases lying between them. The CDR3 nucleotides are TGTGCCTGGAGTGTACGACCCGGGGAGACCCAGTACTTC. Amino acid sequence: CAWSVRPGETQYF.

V and J are TRBV14 and TRBJ2-3, with a tentative D call TRBD2 (6 bases). The germline V and J ends were trimmed by 4 bases and 1 base, with 12 bases remaining between them. The CDR3 loop spans 15 amino acids. Per the germline V gene, CDR1 is SGHDN and CDR2 is FVKESK. For the CDR3, the DNA is TGTGCCAGCAGCCGCCACGGGGGAGGCACAGATACGCAGTATTTT. This sequence encodes CASSRHGGGTDTQYF.

The rearrangement joins TRBV11-3 to TRBJ2-2; TRBD1 might be the D (6 bases). Trimming left V 5 bases short and J 1 base short, with 11 bases between. CDR1 is SGHNT, CDR2 YENEEA, per germline. The CDR3 has 15 residues. CDR3 in DNA: TGTGCCAGCAGCCGAGGGGGACAGAACACCGGGGAGCTGTTTTTT. Residues: CASSRGGQNTGELFF. Supplemented by reference TRBV11-3 and TRBJ2-2, the full variable domain reads EAGVVQSPRYKIIEKKQPVAFWCNPISGHNTLYWYLQNLGQGPELLIRYENEEAVDDSQLPKDRFSAERLKGVDSTLKIQPAELGDSAVYLCASSRGGQNTGELFFGEGSRLTVL.

The chain is built from TRBV2 and TRBJ2-7; D remains ambiguous. CDR1 is SNHLY and CDR2 is FYNNEI in the germline V gene. V was trimmed by 5 bases and J by 3 bases, leaving 8 bases between them. This CDR3 contains 12 residues. For the CDR3, the DNA is TGTGCCAGCAGTCGCAATAGCTACGAGCAGTACTTC. Protein: CASSRNSYEQYF.

This rearrangement joins TRBV19 to TRBJ1-2, with 8 bases aligning to TRBD1. V was clipped by 5 bases and J by 3 bases; unmatched bases: 8. Germline CDR1 and CDR2: LNHDA and SQIVND (reference sequence). The CDR3 is 15 residues long. CDR3 nucleotides: TGTGCCAGTAGTTCAACAGGGGGAGGTGACTATGGCTACACCTTC. The encoded protein is CASSSTGGGDYGYTF.

The chain is built from TRBV2 and TRBJ2-2; 11 bases are shared with TRBD2. The trim removed 7 bases at V and 5 bases at J, leaving 6 bases unmatched. Germline CDR1 SNHLY, CDR2 FYNNEI. This CDR3 comprises 15 residues. The CDR3 reads CASTLAGGPTGELFF. CDR3 nucleotide sequence: TGTGCCAGCACTTTAGCGGGAGGGCCGACCGGGGAGCTGTTTTTT.

The genes are TRBV5-1 and TRBJ2-1; 12 bases line up with TRBD2. The CDR3 runs to 16 residues. Germline trimming cut 0 bases from V and 7 bases from J; bases unmatched to any gene: 5. Germline CDR1 is SGHRS and CDR2 is YFSETQ. This CDR3 is CASSLGGLAGRNEQFF. The CDR3 nucleotides read TGCGCCAGCAGCTTGGGTGGACTAGCGGGGAGGAATGAGCAGTTCTTC.

For the CDR3, the DNA is TGCGCCAGCAGCTTCTGGGGGCATCATTCACCCCTCCACTTT. This translates into CASSFWGHHSPLHF. The chain employs TRBV5-1 and TRBJ1-6; the D gene is possibly TRBD1 (6 bases). The CDR3 has 14 residues. The V end was cut by 2 bases, the J end by 8 bases, with 11 bases between. Germline V gene sequence: CDR1 SGHRS, CDR2 YFSETQ.

The chain recombines TRBV7-9 with TRBJ1-2, with D perhaps TRBD1 (5 bases). V lost 3 bases to trimming and J lost 4 bases, with 21 bases between them. CDR1 and CDR2 (germline): SEHNR, FQNEAQ (reference sequence). This CDR3 region has 17 residues. Here the CDR3 reads CASSFPFNPAQGYGYTF. DNA for the CDR3: TGTGCCAGCAGCTTCCCCTTTAATCCCGCGCAGGGCTATGGCTACACCTTC.

The gene calls are TRBV5-1 and TRBJ1-1; TRBD1 aligns across 10 bases. This CDR3 has 15 amino acids. Germline assignment: CDR1 SGHRS and CDR2 YFSETQ. Trimming at V came to 4 bases and at J to 3 bases, leaving 6 bases not matched to a gene. The CDR3: CASSEGDRGYTEAFF. The CDR3 coding sequence is TGCGCCAGCAGCGAAGGGGACAGGGGATACACTGAAGCTTTCTTT.

The chain recombines TRBV27 with TRBJ1-1, with 8 positions matching TRBD1. V was clipped by 5 bases and J by 5 bases; unmatched bases: 4. The CDR3 is made up of 13 amino acids. Germline V gene lookup returns CDR1 MNHEY and CDR2 SMNVEV (reference sequence). The CDR3 loop reads CASSQHRGTEAFF. DNA for the CDR3: TGTGCCAGCAGTCAGCACAGGGGGACTGAAGCTTTCTTT.

The J gene is TRBJ2-1, the V gene TRBV5-1; 8 positions match TRBD1. CDR1 SGHRS and CDR2 YFSETQ come from the germline V gene. The CDR3 is 15 residues long. J gave up 0 bases and V 7 bases, and 6 bases lay outside the gene matches. The CDR3 bases are TGCGCCAGCGGACAGGGACACGGCTCCTACAATGAGCAGTTCTTC. It is translated as CASGQGHGSYNEQFF.

The chain couples TRBV2 to TRBJ1-2; D remains ambiguous. CDR3 length: 14 residues. CDR1 and CDR2 (germline): SNHLY, FYNNEI. V was cut by 7 bases and J by 2 bases, with 14 bases left in between. This CDR3 reads CASTFSTMNYGYTF. The CDR3 region has the DNA TGTGCCAGCACCTTTTCAACAATGAACTATGGCTACACCTTC. The whole variable domain, remainder taken from reference TRBV2 and TRBJ1-2, is EPEVTQTPSHQVTQMGQEVILRCVPISNHLYFYWYRQILGQKVEFLVSFYNNEISEKSEIFDDQFSVERPDGSNFTLKIRSTKLEDSAMYFCASTFSTMNYGYTFGSGTRLTVV.

The chain is built from TRBV11-2 and TRBJ2-7; D is unclear. Per the germline V gene, CDR1 is SGHAT and CDR2 is FQNNGV. The CDR3 runs 14 residues. The ends were cut back, 0 bases at V and 5 bases at J, with 11 bases in the middle. The CDR3 protein is CASSLDWRPNEQYF. The DNA for the CDR3 is TGTGCCAGCAGCTTAGATTGGCGGCCGAACGAGCAGTACTTC.

This clone turned up a few times. V gene TRBV7-6 combines with J gene TRBJ1-3, with TRBD1 matching over 10 bases. Trimming at V came to 1 base and at J to 2 bases, leaving 8 bases not matched to a gene. Germline V gene lookup returns CDR1 SGHVS and CDR2 FNYEAQ. The CDR3 is made up of 18 amino acids. CDR3 protein: CASSLVFDRGLTGNTIYF. The CDR3 DNA sequence: TGTGCCAGCAGCTTAGTCTTCGACAGGGGGCTGACTGGAAACACCATATATTTT.

This clone was picked up one time. The junction and the germline gene differ at one end; a read error may be behind it. CDR3 nucleotides: TGTGCCAGCAGGCCCAGGGCTGCTGAGTTGCAGGGCCGGGTTTGCTTC. Translated: CASRPRAAELQGRVCF. The gene calls are TRBV14 and TRBJ2-7, with D possibly matching TRBD1 (5 bases). From germline, CDR1 is SGHDN and CDR2 FVKESK. This CDR3 region has 16 residues. The whole variable domain, remainder taken from reference TRBV14 and TRBJ2-7, is EAGVTQFPSHSVIEKGQTVTLRCDPISGHDNLYWYRRVMGKEIKFLLHFVKESKQDESGMPNNRFLAERTGGTYSTLKVQPAELEDSGVYFCASRPRAAELQGRVCFGPGTRLTVT.

The genes are TRBV2 and TRBJ2-7, with 10 bases fitting TRBD2. CDR1 SNHLY and CDR2 FYNNEI come from the germline V gene. Trimming took 0 bases from V and 3 from J; bases not matched to a gene: 11. This CDR3 is 18 amino acids long. The CDR3 DNA follows: TGTGCCAGCAGTGAAGCGGAGGCTAGCGGGAGTATGGTCTACGAGCAGTACTTC. It specifies CASSEAEASGSMVYEQYF. The full variable domain, completed using reference TRBV2 and TRBJ2-7, is EPEVTQTPSHQVTQMGQEVILRCVPISNHLYFYWYRQILGQKVEFLVSFYNNEISEKSEIFDDQFSVERPDGSNFTLKIRSTKLEDSAMYFCASSEAEASGSMVYEQYFGPGTRLTVT.

The rearrangement uses TRBV6-5 and TRBJ2-5; 7 bases line up with TRBD1. With V trimmed by 0 bases and J by 4 bases, 2 bases remained unmatched. Looked up from germline, CDR1 is MNHEY and CDR2 is SVGAGI. The CDR3 runs 14 residues. The CDR3 nucleotides are TGTGCCAGCAGTTACTCACCAGGGGGAGAGACCCAGTACTTC. This codes for CASSYSPGGETQYF.

The V call is TRBV6-5, the J call TRBJ1-3, with D unclear. CDR3 length equals 15 residues. Germline V CDR1 and CDR2: MNHEY, SVGAGI. Between the trimmed V and J ends, which lost 3 bases and 4 bases, there was a span of 13 bases. In nucleotides, the CDR3 is TGTGCCAGCAGTTATCTAGGCATCCAAGGAAACACCATATATTTT. Translated: CASSYLGIQGNTIYF.

The chain couples TRBV5-1 to TRBJ2-7, with TRBD1 matching 7 bases. The germline gives CDR1 SGHRS, CDR2 YFSETQ. After removal of 0 bases from V and 5 bases from J, the junction contained 5 bases not matched to a gene. This CDR3 comprises 14 residues. The CDR3: CASSLGDRNHEQYF. The CDR3 bases are TGCGCCAGCAGCTTGGGGGACAGAAACCACGAGCAGTACTTC.

The V and J genes are TRBV6-5 and TRBJ1-3, with D maybe TRBD1 (6 bases). V lost 1 base to trimming and J lost 8 bases, with 15 bases between them. Germline assignment: CDR1 MNHEY and CDR2 SVGAGI. CDR3 length: 15 amino acids. The CDR3 bases are TGTGCCAGCAGTTACTGGGGGCCGCGCGGACACACCATATATTTT. Its translation: CASSYWGPRGHTIYF.

CDR3 coding DNA: TGTGCCACCAACCGGGACACTGAAGCTTTCTTT. Its protein is CATNRDTEAFF. This chain links TRBV30 with TRBJ1-1; D gene unclear. Germline values: CDR1 GTSNPN, CDR2 SVGIG (reference sequence). V was pared by 8 bases and J by 3 bases, with 10 bases between. The CDR3 length is 11 residues.

J is TRBJ2-7 and V is TRBV5-6, with D perhaps matching TRBD1 (6 bases). V lost 1 base, J lost 6 bases, and 8 bases lay in between. Germline CDR1 is SGHDT and CDR2 is YYEEEE. This CDR3 has 12 amino acids. The CDR3 loop reads CASSLSGAEQYF. In DNA, the CDR3 is TGTGCCAGCAGCTTGTCAGGGGCCGAGCAGTACTTC.

This chain links TRBV6-6 with TRBJ1-2; TRBD1 agrees at 8 bases. Germline V gene data show CDR1 as MNHNY and CDR2 as SVGAGI (reference sequence). This CDR3 has 13 residues. V gave up 8 bases and J gave up 4 bases; unmatched junction bases: 6. The CDR3 DNA sequence: TGTGCCAGCGCGTCAGGGGGCTTCTATGGCTACACCTTC. This codes for CASASGGFYGYTF.